The clone carrying this TCR beta chain was seen a handful of times. What it binds is unknown. The sample originates from a study of identical twins. Overall study findings and caveats: Partial confounding of zero-insertion analyses by invariant MAIT and iNKT cells was possible.

Germline CDR1 is MDHEN and CDR2 is SYDVKM. This CDR3 comprises 14 residues. V lost 3 bases, J lost 6 bases, and 12 bases lay in between. TCRdb ran MiXCR on the 5' RACE reads and lists one entry per CDR3 protein. The repertoire holds about 690,000 distinct CDR3 sequences, around 5.7% seen once, with roughly 1.8% in the top ten. The TCR sequence derives from a young man in good health. The sample was naive T cells sorted from blood. The chain couples TRBV28 to TRBJ1-5, with D uncertain. The CDR3 spells CASSFSGSAQPQHF. In DNA, the CDR3 is TGTGCCAGCAGTTTTTCCGGGTCGGCTCAGCCCCAGCATTTT.